The 32 T cell receptor beta chains reported below all come from one sample, sequenced in a study of tumor and adjacent non-tumor tissue in lung cancer. TCRbeta libraries were built with three rounds of nested PCR, modified from ARM-PCR. MiXCR was run by TCRdb on the multiplex PCR reads, yielding one entry per CDR3 protein. This sample has about 200,000 distinct CDR3 sequences, with roughly 70% found just once. The template was RNA from unsorted bulk tissue. The sequencing sample was made of lung tumor tissue. All receptors come from a man aged 55-75 years with non-small cell lung cancer.

Remarks on this clonotype: This may stem from a read error, because a much larger clone lies one nucleotide away. J is TRBJ2-1 and V is TRBV20-1; tentatively, D is TRBD2 (5 bases). Germline-derived CDR1 and CDR2 are DFQATT and SNEGSKA (reference sequence). The V and J ends lost 5 bases and 12 bases respectively, with 14 bases between them. This CDR3 contains 11 residues. CDR3 nucleotide sequence: TGCAGTGCTGAGAGGGCGTCGGGGCAGTTCTTC. The encoded protein is CSAERASGQFF.

With respect to this clonotype: One end of the junction does not line up with germline, which may come from a read error. The chain employs TRBV5-4 and TRBJ2-7; D may be TRBD1 or TRBD2 (6 bases each). CDR3 length equals 15 residues. Germline V lookup: CDR1 SGHNT, CDR2 YYREEE (reference sequence). The CDR3 nucleotides are TGTACCAGCAGCTTATGGGGGGCAGGATTCTACGAGCCGTACTTC. Protein: CTSSLWGAGFYEPYF.

Comments on this clonotype: Just one base apart from a much larger clone, this may be a read error. The genes are TRBV4-2 and TRBJ2-3; D not certain. CDR3 length: 15 residues. Germline V gene sequence: CDR1 LGHNA, CDR2 YNFKEQ. V was shortened by 2 bases and J by 3 bases, with 12 bases between the two germline ends. The CDR3 coding sequence is TGTGCCAGCAGCCAATACAATAGCACGACAGATACGCAGTATTTT. Translated: CASSQYNSTTDTQYF.

The chain is built from TRBV11-2 and TRBJ1-3; D remains ambiguous. Germline V CDR1 and CDR2: SGHAT, FQNNGV. This CDR3 has 14 residues. V lost 8 bases and J 2 bases, leaving 13 bases between the germline ends. This CDR3 is CASGFRAPGNTIYF. In DNA form, the CDR3 reads TGTGCCAGCGGGTTCAGAGCACCTGGAAACACCATATATTTT.

The genes are TRBV12-3 or TRBV12-4 and TRBJ2-5; the D gene is possibly TRBD1 (6 bases). Between the trimmed V and J ends, which lost 5 bases and 3 bases, there was a span of 34 bases. The CDR3 consists of 21 residues. This CDR3 reads CASSALISQGRTLTDKETQYF. CDR3 coding DNA: TGTGCCAGCAGTGCTCTCATCTCACAGGGAAGAACTTTGACCGACAAAGAGACCCAGTACTTC.

With respect to this clonotype: A single base separates this from a much larger clone, so it may be a read error. CDR3 sequence reads: CASSLYLAGTEAFF. The CDR3 DNA is TGTGCCAGCAGCTTATATTTGGCGGGCACTGAAGCTTTCTTT. The chain has TRBV7-9 and TRBJ1-1; D is uncertain. Germline V CDR1 and CDR2: SEHNR, FQNEAQ (reference sequence). The V gene lost 2 bases and the J gene lost 4 bases, with 11 bases spanning the gap. This CDR3 is built from 14 residues.

V is TRBV20-1 and J is TRBJ2-3, with TRBD1 identical over 7 bases. The CDR3 extends over 16 amino acids. Germline V gene lookup returns CDR1 DFQATT and CDR2 SNEGSKA (reference sequence). The DNA for the CDR3 is TGCAGGGCCACAGGGAAGGGGGCGCTGGGCACAGATACGCAGTATTTT. Translated, it gives CRATGKGALGTDTQYF.

This clonotype is a singleton in its sample. This sequence joins TRBV21-1 and TRBJ1-1; the D call in the table, TRBD1, was not verified against the DNA. TRBV21-1 is annotated as a pseudogene. The CDR3 is made up of 15 amino acids. In DNA form, the CDR3 reads TGTACCAGCAGCAGTCCCAGGAGAGGGAGGGCTGAAGTTTTCTTT. The encoded protein is CTSSSPRRGRAEVFF.

This clonotype was seen only once. V and J are TRBV19 and TRBJ2-1, with D unresolved. Germline-derived CDR1 and CDR2 are LNHDA and SQIVND (reference sequence). V dropped 4 bases and J dropped 15 bases, with 25 bases sitting between them. This CDR3 has 15 amino acids. For the CDR3, the DNA is TGTGCCAGTAGTACCGCGAGTAAGAGAGTTAATGAACGGTTCTTC. It translates to CASSTASKRVNERFF.

This clonotype was seen more than once but under ten times. V is TRBV20-1 and J is TRBJ1-2; D unresolved. Germline lookup yields CDR1 DFQATT and CDR2 SNEGSKA (reference sequence). Deletions cut 5 bases from V and 3 bases from J, with 13 bases between. The CDR3 covers 13 residues. The CDR3 bases are TGCAGTGCTTGCCAGGAAGCCTACTATGGCTACACCTTC. This translates into CSACQEAYYGYTF.

Remarks on this clonotype: With a much larger clone just one base away, this may be a read error. The V and J genes are TRBV12-3 or TRBV12-4 and TRBJ1-1; 9 bases align to TRBD1. The CDR3 has 15 residues. In DNA form, the CDR3 reads TGTGCCAGCAGTAAAAGACAGGGGGAGAAAACTGAAGCTTCCTTT. This codes for CASSKRQGEKTEASF.

As for this clonotype: A much larger clone differs by one base, so this may be a read error. V gene TRBV29-1 combines with J gene TRBJ2-7; D is unclear. Germline CDR1 and CDR2: SQVTM and ANQGSEA. CDR3 length: 12 residues. The CDR3: CSAEVASDSQYF. CDR3 nucleotides: TGCAGCGCTGAAGTGGCAAGTGATAGTCAGTACTTC.

The J gene is TRBJ2-7, the V gene TRBV11-2; D is possibly TRBD2 (7 bases). This CDR3 is built from 14 residues. Germline CDR1 and CDR2: SGHAT and FQNNGV. The V end lost 1 base, the J end lost 4 bases, and 11 bases lay between the germline ends. The CDR3 nucleotides read TGTGCCAGCAGCTTAGGGACTAGGGGGTACGAGCAGTACTTC. It yields the protein CASSLGTRGYEQYF. The entire variable domain, with the rest obtained from reference TRBV11-2 and TRBJ2-7, is as follows: EAGVAQSPRYKIIEKRQSVAFWCNPISGHATLYWYQQILGQGPKLLIQFQNNGVVDDSQLPKDRFSAERLKGVDSTLKIQPAKLEDSAVYLCASSLGTRGYEQYFGPGTRLTVT.

Notes on this clonotype: This sequence may be a read error, since a much larger clone differs from it by one base. V and J are TRBV20-1 and TRBJ2-3; TRBD2 aligns across 7 bases. V trimming: 3 bases; J trimming: 2 bases; junction bases outside the gene matches: 5. Germline V CDR1 and CDR2: DFQATT, SNEGSKA (reference sequence). The length of the CDR3 is 14 residues. CDR3 amino acids: CSASHSGATDTQYF. Written as DNA, the CDR3 is TGCAGTGCTAGCCACAGCGGGGCCACAGATACGCAGTATTTT.

About this clonotype: Without the conserved terminal phenylalanine or tryptophan, this CDR3 likely stems from a read error. The chain recombines TRBV20-1 with TRBJ2-1, with a possible D match to TRBD2 (5 bases). This CDR3 contains 14 residues. V dropped 4 bases and J dropped 7 bases, with 17 bases sitting between them. Per the germline V gene, CDR1 is DFQATT and CDR2 is SNEGSKA (reference sequence). The CDR3 loop reads CSANTARAVNEQFL. DNA of the CDR3: TGCAGTGCTAATACCGCGCGGGCAGTTAATGAGCAGTTCCTC.

Comment on this clonotype: This clone may be a read error of a much larger clone one base away. The chain joins TRBV6-6 to TRBJ1-6; D unclear. The CDR3 covers 15 residues. Germline lookup yields CDR1 MNHNY and CDR2 SVGAGI (reference sequence). V was pared by 11 bases and J by 7 bases, with 21 bases between. DNA for the CDR3: TGTGCCCGCACCCACGTGGTTATGGGAAATTCACCCCTCCACTTT. The encoded protein is CARTHVVMGNSPLHF.

Notes on this clonotype: A junction boundary mismatches the germline segment, possibly from a read error. V is TRBV11-2 and J is TRBJ2-1; D perhaps matches TRBD2 (7 bases). The germline CDR1 and CDR2 sequences are SGHAT and FQNNGV. This CDR3 has 17 amino acids. The CDR3, as DNA: TGTGCCTGCAGCCCACAACAGGGACTAATGGAAGACAATGAGCAGTTCTTC. Translated: CACSPQQGLMEDNEQFF.

Worth noting for this clonotype: The conserved final phenylalanine or tryptophan is absent from the CDR3, which likely points to a read error. The DNA is left out, because the CDR3 cannot be placed on it with certainty; the CDR3 is given as TCRdb lists it. The genes are TRBV6-5 and TRBJ2-5; the table's D call, TRBD1, has no DNA check behind it. Termini included, the CDR3 measures 14 amino acids. CDR1 is MNHEY, CDR2 SVGAGI, per germline. The CDR3 loop is CANSDTGTAGAHYL.

The sample holds a few counts of this clonotype. Mismatch with germline at one junction end may stem from a read error. The chain joins TRBV11-3 to TRBJ2-5; D assignment may be TRBD1 or TRBD2 (6 bases each). The CDR3 is made up of 18 amino acids. Germline V gives CDR1 SGHNT, CDR2 YENEEA. The CDR3 DNA sequence: TGTGCCAGTAGCTCGCAGAGTCGGGGGCATGGATTTCAAGAGACCCAGTACTTC. Translation gives CASSSQSRGHGFQETQYF.

The chain uses TRBV10-2 and TRBJ2-1; D might be TRBD1 or TRBD2, each matching 6 bases. The germline V gene has CDR1 WSHSY and CDR2 SAAADI. The CDR3 loop spans 14 amino acids. V lost 7 bases and J 4 bases, leaving 14 bases between the germline ends. CDR3 protein: CASNVGGGYNEQFF. The DNA for the CDR3 is TGCGCCAGCAACGTGGGGGGCGGGTACAATGAGCAGTTCTTC.

The chain is built from TRBV12-3 or TRBV12-4 and TRBJ2-7, with D possibly TRBD2 on 6 matching bases. The ends were cut back, 5 bases at V and 0 bases at J, with 11 bases in the middle. The CDR3 length is 14 residues. DNA of the CDR3: TGTGCCAGCAGTCAGTGGGAGGACTCCTACGAGCAGTACTTC. Translation gives CASSQWEDSYEQYF.

Remarks on this clonotype: A single base separates this from a much larger clone, so it may be a read error. The J gene is TRBJ2-6, the V gene TRBV4-1, with D maybe TRBD2 (5 bases). With 10 bases removed from V and 0 bases from J, the gap between germline ends came to 16 bases. Germline CDR1 MGHRA, CDR2 YSYEKL. There are 16 residues in the CDR3. CDR3 nucleotide sequence: TGCGCCATCAGGAGGACGGTGAGCTCTGGGGCCAACGTCCTGACTTTC. Translation: CAIRRTVSSGANVLTF.

Comment on this clonotype: The junction departs from the called germline gene at one end, perhaps through a read error. The rearrangement uses TRBV20-1 and TRBJ2-5; 8 bases map to TRBD2. Looked up from germline, CDR1 is DFQATT and CDR2 is SNEGSKA (reference sequence). The CDR3 extends over 17 amino acids. As DNA, the CDR3 is TGTAGTGCTAGAGATATGAAGTGGACTAGCAAGAGAGAGACCCAGTACTTC. Translated, it gives CSARDMKWTSKRETQYF.

The chain joins TRBV18 to TRBJ2-3; no clear D. Per germline, CDR1 KGHSH and CDR2 LQKENI. V lost 0 bases, J lost 1 base, and 2 bases lay in between. The CDR3 is made up of 13 amino acids. CDR3 loop: CASSPPGTDTQYF. CDR3 DNA sequence: TGTGCCAGCTCACCACCGGGCACAGATACGCAGTATTTT. Full variable domain (remainder filled in from reference TRBV18 and TRBJ2-3): NAGVMQNPRHLVRRRGQEARLRCSPMKGHSHVYWYRQLPEEGLKFMVYLQKENIIDESGMPKERFSAEFPKEGPSILRIQQVVRGDSAAYFCASSPPGTDTQYFGPGTRLTVL.

This clonotype was detected once. At one end the junction does not follow the germline gene, possibly because of a read error. The V and J genes are TRBV20-1 and TRBJ2-3; TRBD2 matches 9 bases. CDR3 length equals 14 residues. Germline V gene data show CDR1 as DFQATT and CDR2 as SNEGSKA (reference sequence). CDR3 amino acids: CSVSGRGGGDTQYF. The CDR3 DNA sequence: TGTAGTGTTAGCGGGCGGGGGGGGGGAGATACGCAGTATTTT.

J is TRBJ2-2 and V is TRBV10-3; D gene ambiguous. The germline V gene has CDR1 ENHRY and CDR2 SYGVKD. Trimming took off 6 bases at V and 1 base at J, with 12 bases between the two ends. CDR3 length: 15 amino acids. As DNA, the CDR3 is TGTGCCATCAGCGGAGTAGCTGAGAACACCGGGGAGCTGTTTTTT. Translated: CAISGVAENTGELFF.

The CDR3: CSGTRGQETQYF. CDR3 DNA: TGCAGTGGTACACGGGGCCAAGAGACCCAGTACTTC. The chain has TRBV20-1 and TRBJ2-5, with a possible D match to TRBD2 (5 bases). The CDR3 extends over 12 amino acids. Germline V gene data show CDR1 as DFQATT and CDR2 as SNEGSKA (reference sequence). Trimming shortened V by 7 bases and J by 1 base, and 10 bases separated the two germline ends.

This clonotype was counted a few times. The rearrangement joins TRBV10-3 to TRBJ1-1, with D perhaps TRBD1 (6 bases). CDR1 and CDR2 (germline): ENHRY, SYGVKD. CDR3 length: 13 residues. Trimming stripped 7 bases from V and 1 base from J, with 10 bases between. The CDR3 bases are TGTGCCATCACGGGGGGACAGAACACTGAAGCTTTCTTT. Amino acids: CAITGGQNTEAFF.

In the case of this clonotype: A read error may be the cause here, since a much bigger clone is one base away. The chain recombines TRBV5-4 with TRBJ2-5; weak D call: TRBD2 (6 bases). Judging by the DNA end, TRBJ2-1 fits better; the J call may be wrong. The CDR3 covers 16 residues. Germline-derived CDR1 and CDR2 are SGHNT and YYREEE (reference sequence). The chain's CDR3 is CASSLTWVGGANEQFF. CDR3 sequence (DNA): TGTGCCAGCAGCTTGACTTGGGTGGGGGGTGCCAATGAGCAGTTCTTC.

The chain has TRBV20-1 and TRBJ1-1; D not certain. The CDR3 length is 13 residues. V was clipped by 4 bases and J by 1 base, with 10 bases between them. The V gene's germline CDR1 is DFQATT and CDR2 SNEGSKA (reference sequence). In DNA form, the CDR3 reads TGCAGTGCTATAACCGAAAAGAACACTGAAGCTTTCTTT. It is translated as CSAITEKNTEAFF.

The gene calls are TRBV11-1 and TRBJ2-1, with TRBD1 as a possible D gene (5 bases). The CDR3 is made up of 14 amino acids. Germline V gives CDR1 SGHAT, CDR2 FQDESV (reference sequence). V lost 10 bases and J lost 6, with 19 bases in between. The CDR3 DNA reads as TGTGCCAACATCCTGACAGTGTGGGGCAATGAGCAGTTCTTC. Its protein product is CANILTVWGNEQFF.

The chain uses TRBV6-2 or TRBV6-3 and TRBJ1-2; 10 bases are shared with TRBD1. The CDR3 consists of 15 residues. V trimming: 4 bases; J trimming: 9 bases; junction bases outside the gene matches: 11. Germline V gene sequence: CDR1 MNHEY, CDR2 SVGEGT. This CDR3 is CASSSSTGTGESYTF. For the CDR3, the DNA is TGTGCCAGCAGTTCATCAACCGGGACAGGGGAAAGCTACACCTTC.